The clone carrying this T cell receptor (beta chain) was seen only a few times. The antigen is unknown. This entry belongs to a study of T cells in Graves' hyperthyroidism and ophthalmopathy. V lost 7 bases and J lost 4, with 13 bases in between. The CDR3 is 13 amino acids. The germline V gene has CDR1 MNHNS and CDR2 SASEGT. TCR beta CDR3 regions were amplified from RNA. The HTBI primer set was used in a first-round RT-PCR of the TCR CDR3. TCRdb itself ran the multiplex PCR reads through MiXCR, one entry per CDR3 protein. There are 750,000 to 950,000 distinct CDR3 sequences in the sample; approximately 40% occur only once, and over 8% lies in the top ten. Study outcomes and limitations: Median prediction lead before ophthalmopathy onset was 5 to 7 months with the model.

The J gene is TRBJ1-2, the V gene TRBV6-1; D is undetermined. The sample was blood. This clonotype was obtained from a man between 18 and 35 years old with Graves' hyperthyroidism. CDR3 residues: CASNAGSIYGYTF. The CDR3, as DNA: TGTGCCAGCAATGCGGGCAGCATCTATGGCTACACCTTC.